This T cell receptor (beta chain) was recorded in a study of cytomegalovirus exposure and HLA in healthy donors. PCR employed 60 Vbeta and 13 Jbeta primers. In the source study's methods: Counted up in a later analysis, unique TCR beta chains came to about 80 million, with around 9.9 million shared. Profiling relied on immunoSEQ multiplex PCR, and the TCRdb table lists in-frame clones only, not all of them. V, J and clone size are taken as reported in that table, and D and trimming were inferred from the DNA itself. The sample lists roughly 80,000 clones; 73% were seen once. Comment on this clone: The antigen is undetermined.

The ends were cut back, 4 bases at V and 1 base at J, with 7 bases in the middle. This CDR3 region has 13 residues. CDR1 is MGHDK, CDR2 SYGVNS, per germline. Study-level findings and limits: A reported reduction in N-insertions relative to the approximately 670-donor mean was seen in an Asian-associated ancestry cluster in a later analysis. It has been reported that TCR beta sequences accurately predicted the HLA-A and HLA-B alleles of most subjects. The productive fraction for most TCR beta V segments was about 90% or about 30% in an earlier analysis.

Sequenced sample: PBMCs. The clonotype originates from a woman aged 40 to 55 in good health and CMV-seropositive. This chain connects TRBV25-1 to TRBJ1-1; the D gene is possibly TRBD1 (5 bases). The CDR3 coding sequence is TGTGCCAGCAGTGTGGGGCAGAACACTGAAGCTTTCTTT. Amino acid sequence: CASSVGQNTEAFF.